The 21 T cell receptor beta chains in this list originate from one sample, sequenced in a study of cytomegalovirus exposure and HLA in healthy donors. Primers included in the PCR were 60 Vbeta and 13 Jbeta primers. Clones were sequenced by immunoSEQ multiplex PCR, and TCRdb holds only the in-frame ones, with some missing. Altogether 100,000 or so clones are present, roughly 71% being singletons, with the ten largest covering roughly a tenth. The sequencing sample was made of PBMCs. The receptors here all came from a man in his forties or fifties in good health and CMV-seropositive.

The genes are TRBV28 and TRBJ2-7; no clear D gene. CDR1 and CDR2 from the germline V gene are MDHEN and SYDVKM. The V and J ends lost 5 bases and 6 bases respectively, with 17 bases between them. CDR3 length equals 14 residues. CDR3 protein: CASSARGPRGEQYF. The CDR3 DNA sequence: TGTGCCAGCAGTGCGCGAGGCCCTCGTGGCGAGCAGTACTTC.

Only one count was recorded for this clone. The V gene is TRBV28, the J gene TRBJ2-7; 7 bases are shared with TRBD1. This CDR3 comprises 14 residues. V gave up 6 bases and J gave up 9 bases; unmatched junction bases: 14. Germline CDR1 MDHEN, CDR2 SYDVKM. Here the CDR3 reads CASSRTGTANGQYF. For the CDR3, the DNA is TGTGCCAGCAGCCGAACCGGGACAGCAAATGGGCAGTACTTC.

V and J are TRBV2 and TRBJ2-1; 10 bases are a match to TRBD2. The V gene's germline CDR1 is SNHLY and CDR2 FYNNEI. V shed 5 bases, J shed 7 bases, and the junction held 8 bases outside the gene matches. The CDR3 has 15 amino acids. CDR3 region: CASSLLAGVGNEQFF. In DNA form, the CDR3 reads TGTGCCAGCAGTCTGCTAGCGGGAGTAGGGAATGAGCAGTTCTTC.

The rearrangement uses TRBV6-5 and TRBJ2-6, with 9 bases lining up with TRBD1. The CDR3 consists of 15 residues. From germline, CDR1 is MNHEY and CDR2 SVGAGI. J was trimmed by 2 bases and V by 4 bases; bases with no gene match: 0. CDR3 nucleotide sequence: TGTGCCAGCAGTTGGGACAGGGCTGGGGCCAACGTCCTGACTTTC. Protein sequence: CASSWDRAGANVLTF.

CDR3 sequence reads: CASSFHPTGTYGYTF. DNA of the CDR3: TGTGCCAGCAGTTTTCATCCGACAGGGACCTATGGCTACACCTTC. The rearrangement links TRBV27 to TRBJ1-2; 7 bases map to TRBD1. The CDR3 consists of 15 residues. V lost 3 bases, J lost 4 bases, and 8 bases stayed unmatched. Germline V lookup: CDR1 MNHEY, CDR2 SMNVEV (reference sequence).

V and J are TRBV9 and TRBJ1-6, with 10 positions matching TRBD1. Germline assignment: CDR1 SGDLS and CDR2 YYNGEE. V trimming: 0 bases; J trimming: 9 bases; junction bases outside the gene matches: 3. The CDR3 consists of 15 residues. The CDR3 DNA reads as TGTGCCAGCAGCGTAGAGGGACAGGGGTTTTCACCCCTCCACTTT. Protein: CASSVEGQGFSPLHF.

The CDR3 here is CASTIEMGLNEAFF. The CDR3 DNA sequence: TGTGCCAGCACCATAGAGATGGGGCTAAATGAAGCTTTCTTT. This chain connects TRBV7-2 to TRBJ1-1, with D possibly being TRBD1 (5 bases). Per the germline V gene, CDR1 is SGHTA and CDR2 is FQGNSA. This CDR3 spans 14 amino acids. Between the trimmed V and J ends, which lost 7 bases and 7 bases, there was a span of 19 bases.

V gene TRBV30 combines with J gene TRBJ2-1; weak D call: TRBD2 (5 bases). CDR3 length equals 12 residues. Trimming took 5 bases from V and 4 from J, leaving 9 bases between them. In germline, CDR1 is GTSNPN, CDR2 SVGIG (reference sequence). The CDR3 spells CAWGLLYNEQFF. The CDR3 region has the DNA TGTGCCTGGGGACTCTTATACAATGAGCAGTTCTTC. Full variable domain (rest looked up from reference TRBV30 and TRBJ2-1): SQTIHQWPATLVQPVGSPLSLECTVEGTSNPNLYWYRQAAGRGLQLLFYSVGIGQISSEVPQNLSASRPQDRQFILSSKKLLLSDSGFYLCAWGLLYNEQFFGPGTRLTVL.

The rearrangement joins TRBV5-1 to TRBJ1-2, with D uncertain. Germline V gives CDR1 SGHRS, CDR2 YFSETQ. CDR3 length: 16 residues. V was cut by 0 bases and J by 7 bases, with 19 bases left in between. Written as DNA, the CDR3 is TGCGCCAGCAGCTTGGATGTGTGGGCCCCAGCAAGTGGCTACACCTTC. This codes for CASSLDVWAPASGYTF.

In DNA form, the CDR3 reads TGTGCCAGCAGTGCGACAGCAAGCTCCTACAATGAGCAGTTCTTC. This codes for CASSATASSYNEQFF. V and J are TRBV4-2 and TRBJ2-1, with D perhaps matching TRBD1 (5 bases). There are 15 residues in the CDR3. Germline lookup yields CDR1 LGHNA and CDR2 YNFKEQ. V lost 6 bases, J lost 0 bases, and 12 bases lay in between.

V gene TRBV6-1 combines with J gene TRBJ1-5; 9 nucleotides align to TRBD1. The germline gives CDR1 MNHNS, CDR2 SASEGT. V shed 1 base, J shed 0 bases, and the junction held 4 bases outside the gene matches. The CDR3 has 17 amino acids. The CDR3 nucleotides read TGTGCCAGCAGTGAAGGACAGGGGGGTTATAGCAATCAGCCCCAGCATTTT. It codes for CASSEGQGGYSNQPQHF.

This chain connects TRBV5-1 to TRBJ2-3; D not certain. The CDR3 consists of 11 residues. V was cut by 7 bases and J by 6 bases, with 9 bases left in between. Per the germline V gene, CDR1 is SGHRS and CDR2 is YFSETQ. As DNA, the CDR3 is TGCGCCAGCGGCCAGTCCGATACGCAGTATTTT. This codes for CASGQSDTQYF.

This clone was detected only once. The CDR3 loop reads CASSFASGQFF. The CDR3 region has the DNA TGTGCCAGCAGCTTCGCTAGCGGGCAGTTCTTC. The chain joins TRBV7-9 to TRBJ2-1; 7 bases map to TRBD2. The CDR3 runs to 11 residues. J lost 12 bases, V lost 3 bases, and 2 bases had no gene match. Germline values: CDR1 SEHNR, CDR2 FQNEAQ (reference sequence).

About this clone itself: This CDR3 is also generated by other DNA sequences in the sample. CDR3 bases: TGTGCCAGCAGCTTTCCAGGGCAGCCCCAGCATTTT. Translated: CASSFPGQPQHF. The chain couples TRBV7-9 to TRBJ1-5; D perhaps matches TRBD1 (5 bases). V was clipped by 3 bases and J by 7 bases, with 7 bases between them. Germline-derived CDR1 and CDR2 are SEHNR and FQNEAQ (reference sequence). The CDR3 length is 12 residues.

The J gene is TRBJ2-2, the V gene TRBV7-8; 7 bases are a match to TRBD1. Germline V gene lookup returns CDR1 SGHVS and CDR2 FQNEAQ. Trimming at V came to 2 bases and at J to 5 bases, leaving 5 bases not matched to a gene. The CDR3 contains 15 residues. The CDR3 sequence: CASSLKVRGTGELFF. The CDR3 bases are TGTGCCAGCAGCTTAAAAGTCAGGGGGACCGGGGAGCTGTTTTTT.

A few counts support this clone. The rearrangement uses TRBV4-3 and TRBJ1-1; D uncertain. The germline V gene encodes CDR1 LGHNA and CDR2 YSLEER. The CDR3 length is 15 residues. V shed 0 bases and J shed 5 bases, with 13 bases lying between them. For the CDR3, the DNA is TGCGCCAGCAGCCAAGACTCAACTTCGAGAACTGAAGCTTTCTTT. Protein: CASSQDSTSRTEAFF.

The CDR3 sequence: CASSLGGATYEQYV. The CDR3 DNA follows: TGTGCCAGCAGCTTAGGAGGCGCCACCTACGAGCAGTACGTC. The J gene is TRBJ2-7, the V gene TRBV7-8; D uncertain. The CDR3 contains 14 residues. Trimming pared 1 base from V and 2 bases from J, leaving 9 bases between. Germline V gene data show CDR1 as SGHVS and CDR2 as FQNEAQ.

The chain is built from TRBV30 and TRBJ1-2, with D possibly matching TRBD1 (6 bases). The CDR3 consists of 13 residues. Trimming removed 3 bases at V and 5 bases at J, with 13 bases between. The germline gives CDR1 GTSNPN, CDR2 SVGIG (reference sequence). The CDR3 DNA reads TGTGCCTGGAGCCCAGGGGAGTTGTATGGCTACACCTTC. Residues: CAWSPGELYGYTF.

The count of this clone is one. The rearrangement uses TRBV27 and TRBJ2-3; 15 bases map to TRBD2. The CDR3 sequence is 19 residues long. J was trimmed by 0 bases and V by 3 bases; bases with no gene match: 7. In germline, CDR1 is MNHEY, CDR2 SMNVEV (reference sequence). The CDR3 here is CASSFRGLAGGSSTDTQYF. The DNA of the CDR3 is TGTGCCAGCAGTTTTAGGGGACTAGCGGGAGGCTCTAGCACAGATACGCAGTATTTT.

J is TRBJ2-1 and V is TRBV6-5, with D possibly matching TRBD2 (5 bases). V was cut by 4 bases and J by 4 bases, with 17 bases left in between. CDR1 is MNHEY and CDR2 is SVGAGI in the germline V gene. This CDR3 has 16 residues. CDR3 bases: TGTGCCAGCAGTTGGAGGTTTCCAGTTGGTTACAATGAGCAGTTCTTC. It yields the protein CASSWRFPVGYNEQFF.

This chain joins TRBV18 and TRBJ1-3; unclear D gene. Germline V lookup: CDR1 KGHSH, CDR2 LQKENI. V lost 1 base and J lost 0, with 10 bases in between. The CDR3 loop spans 16 amino acids. CDR3 in DNA: TGTGCCAGCTCACCACAGCGGACTCTCTCTGGAAACACCATATATTTT. It codes for CASSPQRTLSGNTIYF. The variable domain in full, completed from reference TRBV18 and TRBJ1-3, reads NAGVMQNPRHLVRRRGQEARLRCSPMKGHSHVYWYRQLPEEGLKFMVYLQKENIIDESGMPKERFSAEFPKEGPSILRIQQVVRGDSAAYFCASSPQRTLSGNTIYFGEGSWLTVV.